The 23 T cell receptor beta chains below were found in one sample sequenced in a study of CD4 T cells in relation to SARS-CoV-2 and coronaviruses. Sequencing used immunoSEQ multiplex PCR; TCRdb keeps in-frame clones, though not all of them. The sample yields 30,000 to 45,000 clones, around 87% seen once. Sequencing was carried out using memory CD4+ T cells from PBMCs. The receptor source for this set is an adult with COVID-19.

The chain employs TRBV5-1 and TRBJ2-5; 8 bases agree with TRBD2. Germline V gene lookup returns CDR1 SGHRS and CDR2 YFSETQ. Trimming removed 3 bases from V and 4 bases from J; junction bases left unmatched: 5. The CDR3 spans 14 residues. The CDR3 DNA reads as TGCGCCAGCAGCTCCGGGGGGGCCAGAGAGACCCAGTACTTC. Translation gives CASSSGGARETQYF.

V usage is TRBV24-1 and J usage is TRBJ2-3, with TRBD1 matching over 7 bases. V lost 0 bases to trimming and J lost 3 bases; unmatched junction nucleotides: 5. The CDR3 has 16 amino acids. Germline CDR1 is KGHDR and CDR2 is SFDVKD. CDR3 protein: CATSDLIPGGTDTQYF. For the CDR3, the DNA is TGTGCCACCAGTGATTTGATTCCAGGGGGTACAGATACGCAGTATTTT.

This chain joins TRBV6-5 and TRBJ1-1, with D uncertain. CDR1 and CDR2 (germline): MNHEY, SVGAGI. V lost 6 bases and J lost 4, with 9 bases in between. This CDR3 spans 12 amino acids. The DNA for the CDR3 is TGTGCCAGCAGCGAGAGGTCCACTGAAGCTTTCTTT. Protein product: CASSERSTEAFF.

The chain recombines TRBV9 with TRBJ2-3, with D possibly TRBD2 on 5 matching bases. The V gene's germline CDR1 is SGDLS and CDR2 YYNGEE. V was cut by 7 bases and J by 1 base, with 13 bases left in between. The CDR3 runs 14 residues. The chain's CDR3 is CASEEAEGTDTQYF. The CDR3 DNA reads as TGTGCCAGCGAGGAGGCCGAAGGCACAGATACGCAGTATTTT.

In this sample, this clone turned up a few times. The J gene is TRBJ1-3, the V gene TRBV5-1; no clear D gene. Germline CDR1 SGHRS, CDR2 YFSETQ. This CDR3 comprises 13 residues. The V end was cut by 4 bases, the J end by 2 bases, with 7 bases between. In nucleotides, the CDR3 is TGCGCCAGCAGCCGGTTACCTGGAAACACCATATATTTT. Translation gives CASSRLPGNTIYF. Looking up the rest from reference TRBV5-1 and TRBJ1-3 gives the full variable domain: KAGVTQTPRYLIKTRGQQVTLSCSPISGHRSVSWYQQTPGQGLQFLFEYFSETQRNKGNFPGRFSGRQFSNSRSEMNVSTLELGDSALYLCASSRLPGNTIYFGEGSWLTVV.

The chain links TRBV9 to TRBJ2-6; 7 bases are a match to TRBD1. V lost 2 bases and J lost 1; bases outside the gene matches: 6. There are 17 residues in the CDR3. Germline values: CDR1 SGDLS, CDR2 YYNGEE. The CDR3 reads CASSVDRRVSGANVLTF. Here the CDR3 DNA reads TGTGCCAGCAGCGTGGACAGGCGGGTTTCTGGGGCCAACGTCCTGACTTTC.

V usage is TRBV7-6 and J usage is TRBJ2-5; tentatively, D is TRBD1 (5 bases). This CDR3 is 16 amino acids long. CDR1 and CDR2 (germline): SGHVS, FNYEAQ. Trimming took 2 bases from V and 3 from J, leaving 16 bases between them. The chain's CDR3 is CASSLSRGRTEETQYF. CDR3 DNA sequence: TGTGCCAGCAGCTTAAGTAGGGGCAGAACTGAAGAGACCCAGTACTTC.

This rearrangement joins TRBV14 to TRBJ2-5, with TRBD2 matching 10 bases. The CDR3 contains 17 residues. V was clipped by 3 bases and J by 2 bases; unmatched bases: 9. Germline CDR1 and CDR2: SGHDN and FVKESK. The CDR3 here is CASSQTLAGVRQETQYF. CDR3 coding DNA: TGTGCCAGCAGCCAGACCCTAGCGGGGGTCCGGCAAGAGACCCAGTACTTC. Full variable domain (missing parts from reference TRBV14 and TRBJ2-5): EAGVTQFPSHSVIEKGQTVTLRCDPISGHDNLYWYRRVMGKEIKFLLHFVKESKQDESGMPNNRFLAERTGGTYSTLKVQPAELEDSGVYFCASSQTLAGVRQETQYFGPGTRLLVL.

This clone was detected only once. V usage is TRBV18 and J usage is TRBJ1-2, with no clear D. Germline-derived CDR1 and CDR2 are KGHSH and LQKENI. The CDR3 is 14 residues long. The germline V and J ends were trimmed by 0 bases and 0 bases, with 5 bases remaining between them. CDR3 protein: CASSPPSANYGYTF. CDR3 DNA sequence: TGTGCCAGCTCACCACCGTCGGCTAACTATGGCTACACCTTC.

The CDR3 sequence is CASSYSELGTGYTF. The CDR3, as DNA: TGTGCCAGCAGTTACTCGGAGTTGGGGACCGGCTACACCTTC. V usage is TRBV6-2 or TRBV6-3 and J usage is TRBJ1-2; a weak D match, TRBD1 (5 bases). CDR1 is MNHEY and CDR2 is SVGEGT in the germline V gene. The CDR3 has 14 amino acids. V was cut by 0 bases and J by 8 bases, with 13 bases left in between.

The chain combines TRBV14 with TRBJ2-7; unclear D gene. The CDR3 is 15 residues long. V was cut by 4 bases and J by 0 bases, with 13 bases left in between. CDR1 and CDR2 (germline): SGHDN, FVKESK. The CDR3 region is CASSPQQRGSYEQYF. CDR3 coding DNA: TGTGCCAGCAGCCCTCAACAACGCGGCTCCTACGAGCAGTACTTC.

The chain recombines TRBV5-1 with TRBJ2-3; 9 bases align to TRBD1. Per germline, CDR1 SGHRS and CDR2 YFSETQ. J lost 3 bases, V lost 4 bases, and 9 bases had no gene match. This CDR3 has 16 residues. The CDR3 DNA reads TGCGCCAGCAGCCCCTTACAGGGGGCGCTTACAGATACGCAGTATTTT. Its translation is CASSPLQGALTDTQYF.

The rearrangement uses TRBV6-2 or TRBV6-3 and TRBJ1-2; 8 bases line up with TRBD1. The CDR3 has 14 residues. Germline loops: CDR1 MNHEY, CDR2 SVGEGT. Trimming removed 6 bases from V and 7 bases from J; junction bases left unmatched: 10. DNA of the CDR3: TGTGCCAGCAGCCAGGGGGCGGCCCGGGTTGGCTACACCTTC. It is translated as CASSQGAARVGYTF.

The chain employs TRBV7-2 and TRBJ1-4; D is possibly TRBD1 (6 bases). Germline V CDR1 and CDR2: SGHTA, FQGNSA. Trimming left V 6 bases short and J 8 bases short, with 16 bases between. The CDR3 totals 14 residues. The CDR3 region is CASSHRGGQEKLFF. DNA for the CDR3: TGTGCCAGCAGTCACCGGGGGGGGCAGGAAAAACTGTTTTTT.

The J gene is TRBJ1-1, the V gene TRBV5-4; tentative D call: TRBD1 (5 bases). CDR1 and CDR2 (germline): SGHNT, YYREEE (reference sequence). This CDR3 is 14 amino acids long. V lost 3 bases to trimming and J lost 9 bases, with 18 bases between them. The CDR3 is CASSSTTGLRKAFF. CDR3 in DNA: TGTGCCAGCAGCTCAACCACAGGCTTAAGGAAAGCTTTCTTT.

This chain joins TRBV7-9 and TRBJ2-1; weak D call: TRBD2 (5 bases). V gave up 3 bases and J gave up 5 bases, with 14 bases separating them. Germline CDR1 reads SEHNR; CDR2 reads FQNEAQ (reference sequence). The CDR3 totals 15 residues. The CDR3 nucleotides are TGTGCCAGCAGCTTTCGGATGACTACTAACAATGAGCAGTTCTTC. Amino acids: CASSFRMTTNNEQFF.

The rearrangement links TRBV7-2 to TRBJ2-3; D might be TRBD2 (5 bases). Germline CDR1 and CDR2: SGHTA and FQGNSA. There are 16 residues in the CDR3. V lost 1 base and J lost 2, with 13 bases in between. The CDR3 nucleotides are TGTGCCAGCAGCTTAGTGGGCGGAGGTGTCACAGATACGCAGTATTTT. It yields the protein CASSLVGGGVTDTQYF.

The gene calls are TRBV7-3 and TRBJ1-3; D remains unclear. This CDR3 has 14 amino acids. With 5 bases removed from V and 0 bases from J, the gap between germline ends came to 8 bases. Germline values: CDR1 SGHTA, CDR2 FQGTGA. The CDR3 here is CASSPTASGNTIYF. In DNA form, the CDR3 reads TGTGCCAGCAGCCCGACGGCCTCTGGAAACACCATATATTTT.

V gene TRBV5-4 combines with J gene TRBJ1-4; no reliable D call. Trimming removed 5 bases at V and 7 bases at J, with 12 bases between. CDR3 size: 13 residues. The V gene's germline CDR1 is SGHNT and CDR2 YYREEE (reference sequence). CDR3 DNA: TGTGCCAGCAGTTTTGGACCGGGTGAAAAACTGTTTTTT. Translation gives CASSFGPGEKLFF.

The chain carries TRBV5-4 and TRBJ2-7; no definite D call. Trimming took 0 bases from V and 7 from J, leaving 14 bases between them. CDR1 is SGHNT, CDR2 YYREEE, per germline (reference sequence). This CDR3 has 14 amino acids. CDR3 loop: CASSLVGTGSEQYF. The CDR3 nucleotides read TGTGCCAGCAGCTTGGTGGGCACCGGATCTGAGCAGTACTTC.

The chain employs TRBV6-5 and TRBJ1-4; no clear D. The CDR3 loop spans 14 amino acids. The germline V and J ends were trimmed by 0 bases and 4 bases, with 6 bases remaining between them. The germline V gene has CDR1 MNHEY and CDR2 SVGAGI. The CDR3 loop reads CASSYSVYNEKLFF. The CDR3 DNA reads TGTGCCAGCAGTTACTCCGTTTATAATGAAAAACTGTTTTTT.

The chain recombines TRBV6-5 with TRBJ1-4; 7 nucleotides line up with TRBD1. Germline CDR1 and CDR2: MNHEY and SVGAGI. V was pared by 6 bases and J by 8 bases, with 6 bases of the junction left unmatched. The CDR3 is 13 amino acids. CDR3 nucleotides: TGTGCCAGCAGGAACAGGGGTAGGGAAAAACTGTTTTTT. This encodes CASRNRGREKLFF.

V gene TRBV4-1 combines with J gene TRBJ1-3; perhaps TRBD1 as D (6 bases). CDR3 length: 15 amino acids. Germline V gene data show CDR1 as MGHRA and CDR2 as YSYEKL. Trimming shortened V by 4 bases and J by 3 bases, and 13 bases separated the two germline ends. The CDR3 loop reads CASSREQGGGNTIYF. CDR3 nucleotides: TGCGCCAGCAGCCGGGAACAGGGAGGTGGAAACACCATATATTTT.